This T cell receptor beta chain appears in the sequencing data of a study of shared clonotypes between healthy human individuals. Overall study findings and caveats: Relative to memory subsets, naive subsets generally showed larger estimated richness. With few donors, the genetic and exposure-history diversity represented was limited.

Of note for this clone: What it binds is unknown.

The V end lost 4 bases, the J end lost 6 bases, and 17 bases lay between the germline ends. CDR1 and CDR2 from the germline V gene are SGHRS and YFSETQ. CDR3 length: 14 amino acids. This table comes from immunoSEQ multiplex PCR, and its TCRdb copy is limited to in-frame clones, with some not included. The table shows about a million clones, with around 77% occurring only once. This clonotype was sampled from a man younger than 35 in good health. Some clones in this sample may be carry-over from other donors' samples. The chain recombines TRBV5-1 with TRBJ2-7; D gene uncertain. The specimen sequenced was memory CD4+ T cells from PBMCs. Subset meaning: CD45RA-negative fraction. CDR3 residues: CASSLPEHPIEQYF. CDR3 nucleotide sequence: TGCGCCAGCAGCCTCCCCGAGCACCCCATCGAGCAGTACTTC.